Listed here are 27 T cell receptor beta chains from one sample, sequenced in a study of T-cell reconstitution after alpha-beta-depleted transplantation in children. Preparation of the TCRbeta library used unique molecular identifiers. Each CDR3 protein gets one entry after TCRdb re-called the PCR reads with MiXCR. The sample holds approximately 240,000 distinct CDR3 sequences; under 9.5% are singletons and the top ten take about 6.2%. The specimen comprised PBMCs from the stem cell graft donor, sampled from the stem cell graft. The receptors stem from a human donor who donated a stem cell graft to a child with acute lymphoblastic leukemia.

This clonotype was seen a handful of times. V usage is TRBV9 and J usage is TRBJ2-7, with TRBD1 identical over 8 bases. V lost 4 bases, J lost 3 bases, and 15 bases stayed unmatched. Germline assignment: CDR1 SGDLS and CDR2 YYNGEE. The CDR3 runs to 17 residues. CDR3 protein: CASSTPSHPGQDYEQYF. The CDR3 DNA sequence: TGTGCCAGCAGCACTCCATCTCATCCGGGACAGGACTACGAGCAGTACTTC.

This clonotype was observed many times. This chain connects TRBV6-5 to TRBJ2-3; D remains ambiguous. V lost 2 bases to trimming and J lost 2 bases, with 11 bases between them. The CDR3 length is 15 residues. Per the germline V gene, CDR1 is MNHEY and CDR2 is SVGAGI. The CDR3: CASSYGSRPTDTQYF. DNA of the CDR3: TGTGCCAGCAGTTACGGTAGTCGGCCCACAGATACGCAGTATTTT.

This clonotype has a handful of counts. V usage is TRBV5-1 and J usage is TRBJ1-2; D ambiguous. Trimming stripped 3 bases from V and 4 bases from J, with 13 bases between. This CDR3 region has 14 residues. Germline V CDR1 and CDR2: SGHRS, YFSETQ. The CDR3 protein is CASSSDIAGYGYTF. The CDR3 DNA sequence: TGCGCCAGCAGCTCCGACATCGCGGGCTATGGCTACACCTTC.

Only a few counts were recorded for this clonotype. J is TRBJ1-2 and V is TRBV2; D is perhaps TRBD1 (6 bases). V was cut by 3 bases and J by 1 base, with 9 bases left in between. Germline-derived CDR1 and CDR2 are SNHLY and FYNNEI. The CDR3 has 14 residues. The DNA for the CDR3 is TGTGCCAGCAGTGACAGGGGTGATAACTATGGCTACACCTTC. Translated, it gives CASSDRGDNYGYTF.

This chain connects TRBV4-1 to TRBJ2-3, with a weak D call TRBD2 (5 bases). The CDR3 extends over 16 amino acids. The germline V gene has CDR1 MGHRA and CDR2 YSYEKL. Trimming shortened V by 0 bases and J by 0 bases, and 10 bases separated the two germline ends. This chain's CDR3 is CASSQEGGVSTDTQYF. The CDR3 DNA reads TGCGCCAGCAGCCAAGAAGGAGGAGTTAGCACAGATACGCAGTATTTT.

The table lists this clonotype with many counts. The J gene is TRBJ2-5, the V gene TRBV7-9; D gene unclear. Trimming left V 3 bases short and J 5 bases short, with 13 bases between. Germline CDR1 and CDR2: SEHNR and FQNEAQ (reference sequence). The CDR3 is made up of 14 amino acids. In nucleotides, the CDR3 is TGTGCCAGCAGCTTCAACGACCTGAGGGAGACCCAGTACTTC. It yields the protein CASSFNDLRETQYF.

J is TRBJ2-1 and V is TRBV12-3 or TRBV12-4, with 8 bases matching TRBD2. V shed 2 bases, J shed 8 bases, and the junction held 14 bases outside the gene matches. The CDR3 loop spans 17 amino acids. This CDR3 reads CASSLTGAGDGADEQFF. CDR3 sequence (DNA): TGTGCCAGCAGTTTAACAGGAGCGGGGGACGGTGCGGATGAGCAGTTCTTC.

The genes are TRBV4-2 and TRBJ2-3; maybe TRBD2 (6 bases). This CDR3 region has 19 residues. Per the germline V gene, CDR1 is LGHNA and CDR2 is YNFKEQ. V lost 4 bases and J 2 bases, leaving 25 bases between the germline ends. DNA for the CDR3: TGTGCCAGCAGCCCCCGGGGTGCCAATAGCGGTTCCCTCACAGATACGCAGTATTTT. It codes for CASSPRGANSGSLTDTQYF.

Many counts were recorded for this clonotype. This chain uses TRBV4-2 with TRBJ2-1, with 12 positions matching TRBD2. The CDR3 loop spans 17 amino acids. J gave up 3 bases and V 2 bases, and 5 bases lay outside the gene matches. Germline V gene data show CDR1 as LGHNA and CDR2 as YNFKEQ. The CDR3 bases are TGTGCCAGCAGCCAAACACTAGCGGGGGGACACTACAATGAGCAGTTCTTC. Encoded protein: CASSQTLAGGHYNEQFF.

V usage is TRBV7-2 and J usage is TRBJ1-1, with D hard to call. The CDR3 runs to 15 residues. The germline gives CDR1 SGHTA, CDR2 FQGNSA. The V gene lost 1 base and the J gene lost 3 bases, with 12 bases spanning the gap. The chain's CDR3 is CASSLETYGDTEAFF. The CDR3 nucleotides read TGTGCCAGCAGCTTAGAGACATATGGGGACACTGAAGCTTTCTTT. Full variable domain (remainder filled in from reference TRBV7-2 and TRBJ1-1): GAGVSQSPSNKVTEKGKDVELRCDPISGHTALYWYRQSLGQGLEFLIYFQGNSAPDKSGLPSDRFSAERTGGSVSTLTIQRTQQEDSAVYLCASSLETYGDTEAFFGQGTRLTVV.

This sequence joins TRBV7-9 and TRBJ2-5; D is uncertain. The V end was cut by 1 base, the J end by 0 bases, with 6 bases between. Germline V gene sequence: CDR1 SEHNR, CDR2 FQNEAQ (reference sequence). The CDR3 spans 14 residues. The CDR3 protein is CASSLGWNQETQYF. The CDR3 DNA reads TGTGCCAGCAGCTTAGGATGGAACCAAGAGACCCAGTACTTC.

CDR3 bases: TGTGCCACCAGTGACCCTAGACAGGGTAACAGCGAGCAGTACTTC. Translation: CATSDPRQGNSEQYF. The V and J genes are TRBV24-1 and TRBJ2-7; 7 positions match TRBD1. CDR1 and CDR2 from the germline V gene are KGHDR and SFDVKD. This CDR3 comprises 15 residues. Trimming at V came to 4 bases and at J to 6 bases, leaving 11 bases not matched to a gene.

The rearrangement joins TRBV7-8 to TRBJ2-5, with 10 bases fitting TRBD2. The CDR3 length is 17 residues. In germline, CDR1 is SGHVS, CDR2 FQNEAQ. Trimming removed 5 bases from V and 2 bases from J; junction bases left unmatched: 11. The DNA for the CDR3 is TGTGCCAGCAGCCCCCTCGGACTAGCGGCCCCTCAAGAGACCCAGTACTTC. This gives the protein CASSPLGLAAPQETQYF.

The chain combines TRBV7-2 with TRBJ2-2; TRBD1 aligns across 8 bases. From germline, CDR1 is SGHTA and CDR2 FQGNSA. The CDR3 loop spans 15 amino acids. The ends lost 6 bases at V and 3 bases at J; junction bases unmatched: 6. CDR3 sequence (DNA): TGTGCCAGCAGAAACACAGGGGGATACACCGGGGAGCTGTTTTTT. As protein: CASRNTGGYTGELFF. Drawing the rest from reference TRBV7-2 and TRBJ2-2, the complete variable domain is GAGVSQSPSNKVTEKGKDVELRCDPISGHTALYWYRQSLGQGLEFLIYFQGNSAPDKSGLPSDRFSAERTGGSVSTLTIQRTQQEDSAVYLCASRNTGGYTGELFFGEGSRLTVL.

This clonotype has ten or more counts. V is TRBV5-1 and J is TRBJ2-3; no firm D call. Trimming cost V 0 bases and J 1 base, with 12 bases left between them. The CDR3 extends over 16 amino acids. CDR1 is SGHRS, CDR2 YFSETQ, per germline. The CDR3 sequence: CASSLGPSGGTDTQYF. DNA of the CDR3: TGCGCCAGCAGCTTGGGGCCTAGTGGGGGCACAGATACGCAGTATTTT.

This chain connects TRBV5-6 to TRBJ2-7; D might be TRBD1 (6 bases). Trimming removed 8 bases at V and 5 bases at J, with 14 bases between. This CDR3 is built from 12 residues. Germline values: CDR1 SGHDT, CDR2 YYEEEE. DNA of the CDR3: TGTGCCAGTGGAAGGGGGTCCCACGAGCAGTACTTC. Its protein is CASGRGSHEQYF.

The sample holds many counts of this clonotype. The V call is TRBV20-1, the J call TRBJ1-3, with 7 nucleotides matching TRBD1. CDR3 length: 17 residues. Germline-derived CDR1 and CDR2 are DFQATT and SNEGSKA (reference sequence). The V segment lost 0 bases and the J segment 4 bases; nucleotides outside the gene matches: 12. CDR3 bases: TGCAGTGCTAGAGATCCCCAGGGGGGGGACTGGGGAAACACCATATATTTT. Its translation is CSARDPQGGDWGNTIYF.

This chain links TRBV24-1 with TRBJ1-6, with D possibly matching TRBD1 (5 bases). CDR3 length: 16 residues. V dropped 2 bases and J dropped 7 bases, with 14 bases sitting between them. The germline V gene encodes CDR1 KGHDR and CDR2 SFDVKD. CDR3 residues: CATSDSRDGANSPLHF. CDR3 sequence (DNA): TGTGCCACCAGTGATTCGAGGGACGGAGCCAATTCACCCCTCCACTTT.

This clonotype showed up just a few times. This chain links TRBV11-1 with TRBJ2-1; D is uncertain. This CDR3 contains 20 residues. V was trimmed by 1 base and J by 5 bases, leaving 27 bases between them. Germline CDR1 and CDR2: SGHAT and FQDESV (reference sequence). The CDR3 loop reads CASSLVPLLGNGFLDNEQFF. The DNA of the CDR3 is TGTGCCAGCAGCTTAGTTCCTCTGCTAGGGAATGGTTTCCTGGACAATGAGCAGTTCTTC.

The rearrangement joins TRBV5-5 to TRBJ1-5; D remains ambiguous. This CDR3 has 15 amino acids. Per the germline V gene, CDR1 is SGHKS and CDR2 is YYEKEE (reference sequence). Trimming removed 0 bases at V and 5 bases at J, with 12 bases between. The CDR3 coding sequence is TGTGCCAGCAGCTTGGCCGGGCGTCTGGATCAGCCCCAGCATTTT. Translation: CASSLAGRLDQPQHF.

The CDR3 DNA is TGTGCCAGTAGTACGTACATAGCTAGCACAGATACGCAGTATTTT. Translation: CASSTYIASTDTQYF. V gene TRBV19 combines with J gene TRBJ2-3; D unclear. The CDR3 contains 15 residues. Germline loops: CDR1 LNHDA, CDR2 SQIVND (reference sequence). V dropped 4 bases and J dropped 0 bases, with 11 bases sitting between them.

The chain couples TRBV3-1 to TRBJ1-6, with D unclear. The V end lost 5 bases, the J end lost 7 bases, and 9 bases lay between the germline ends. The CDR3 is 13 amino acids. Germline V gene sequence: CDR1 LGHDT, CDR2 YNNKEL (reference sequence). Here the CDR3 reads CASSYTRNSPLHF. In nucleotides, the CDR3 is TGTGCCAGCAGCTACACGAGAAATTCACCCCTCCACTTT.

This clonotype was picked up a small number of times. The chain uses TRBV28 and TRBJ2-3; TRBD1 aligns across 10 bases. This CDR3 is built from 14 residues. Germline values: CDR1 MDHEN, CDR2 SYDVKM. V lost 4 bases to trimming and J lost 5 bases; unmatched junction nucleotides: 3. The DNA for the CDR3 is TGTGCCAGCAGTTCGGGACAGGGGAGAGATACGCAGTATTTT. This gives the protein CASSSGQGRDTQYF.

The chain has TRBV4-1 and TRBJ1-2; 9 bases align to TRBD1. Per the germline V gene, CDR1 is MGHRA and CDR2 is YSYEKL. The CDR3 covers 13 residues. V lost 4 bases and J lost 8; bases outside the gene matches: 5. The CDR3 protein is CASSPRQGEGYTF. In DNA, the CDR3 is TGCGCCAGCAGCCCAAGACAGGGGGAGGGCTACACCTTC.

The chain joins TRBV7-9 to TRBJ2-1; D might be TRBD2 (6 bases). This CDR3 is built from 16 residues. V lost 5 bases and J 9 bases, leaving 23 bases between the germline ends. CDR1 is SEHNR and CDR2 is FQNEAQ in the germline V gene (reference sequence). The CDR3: CASSPVGRPVISEQFF. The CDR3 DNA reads TGTGCCAGCAGCCCCGTGGGGAGGCCAGTCATCAGTGAGCAGTTCTTC.

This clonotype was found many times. CDR3 residues: CASNQGAGTGELFF. The CDR3 nucleotides read TGCGCCAGCAACCAGGGGGCCGGCACCGGGGAGCTGTTTTTT. The chain joins TRBV5-1 to TRBJ2-2; TRBD1 aligns across 8 bases. The germline V gene has CDR1 SGHRS and CDR2 YFSETQ. The V and J ends lost 6 bases and 4 bases, in that order; junction bases with no gene match: 5. The CDR3 extends over 14 amino acids. Using reference TRBV5-1 and TRBJ2-2 for the parts outside the CDR3, the full variable domain is KAGVTQTPRYLIKTRGQQVTLSCSPISGHRSVSWYQQTPGQGLQFLFEYFSETQRNKGNFPGRFSGRQFSNSRSEMNVSTLELGDSALYLCASNQGAGTGELFFGEGSRLTVL.

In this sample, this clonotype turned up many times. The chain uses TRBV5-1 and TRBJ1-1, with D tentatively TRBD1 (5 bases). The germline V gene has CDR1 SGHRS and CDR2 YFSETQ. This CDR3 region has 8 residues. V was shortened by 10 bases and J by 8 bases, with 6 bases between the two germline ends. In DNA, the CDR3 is TGCGCCGGGGGGGAAGCTTTCTTT. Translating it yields CAGGEAFF.